This T cell receptor beta chain was found in a study of cytomegalovirus exposure and HLA in healthy donors (dated by TCRdb to 2016 to 2017). A note on the overall study: According to an earlier analysis of a few hundred of the donors, about 190 million T cells yielded 90 million to 130 million unique TCR beta sequences and about 300 Gb of sequence data. About 310 gigabases of sequencing data and tens of millions of unique TCR sequences were included in an early release covering around 600 HLA-typed donors. Of the roughly 430 genotyped donors, roughly 80% fell in the genetic ancestry cluster associated with self-reported Caucasian donors. The study aimed to test whether signatures of past pathogen exposure could be identified by cataloging public T cell receptors. The study used immunosequencing to profile the T cell repertoires of approximately 650 subjects and linked those repertoires to cytomegalovirus serostatus. Besides the first cohort of some 670 subjects, a separate validation cohort made up of over a hundred different subjects was used. High-throughput TCR immunosequencing, statistical association of individual TCRs with disease status, and machine learning were combined to predict cytomegalovirus infection status. In a later analysis, previously published TCR beta repertoires from several hundred donors were re-analyzed and high-resolution HLA genotyping was added so that TCR occurrence patterns could be studied. Rather than using new phenotypic data, the later analysis identified candidate immune exposures from TCR beta sequences and from how often those sequences occurred across donors. An earlier analysis of some 500 of the donors applied high-throughput TCR beta sequencing to assess whether each TCR beta V gene segment acted as functional or pseudogenic. Donor age, sex, ethnicity and CMV serostatus were compiled alongside the repertoire data. In a later genetic analysis, genome-wide SNP genotypes for about 55% of the 666 donors were used, and that subset was treated as a discovery cohort. All discovery cohort repertoires had been generated on a single sequencing platform. HLA typing covered class I and class II loci at four-digit resolution. The number of donors typed differed by locus, with roughly 629-640 for A, B, C, DRB1 and DQB1, roughly 520 for DQA1, approximately 580 for DPA1, and around 430 for DPB1. Several DR-DQ haplotypes were treated as single units for association and clustering because of strong linkage in the cohort. Among about 400 genotyped donors of the cohort, an average of around 220,000 unique TCR beta nucleotide sequences was sequenced per donor, of which 15% to 20% were non-productive. What the work shows at the level of the full study, not this receptor alone: In a later genetic analysis, fewer N-insertions in productive TCRs were reported among donors in an Asian-associated ancestry cluster than the roughly 700-donor mean. Some IMGT-functional V segments, including TRBV6-2 and TRBV6-3, could not be told apart with the 87-base-pair reads, so those segments were excluded. Because some donors lacked HLA typing at each locus, the association tests relied only on the typed subset. Assigning TCR associations to individual alleles was difficult when HLA alleles, especially DR and DQ, strongly co-occurred. The authors suggested that the approach could potentially be extended to other disease states and immunological phenotypes. In a later analysis, several top co-occurrence clusters were reported to appear linked to parvovirus B19, influenza, CMV and Epstein-Barr virus. Linkage disequilibrium might explain the correlated functional status among segregating V segments, but an unknown experimental factor could not be excluded. Across donors, most TCR sequences were observed very rarely, whereas some public TCRs were present in many individuals. Because counts were too low, about 17 rarely observed V segments, including chromosome 9 orphons, were excluded from the earlier analysis of a few hundred of the donors. The classifier was reported to diagnose cytomegalovirus status with high specificity and sensitivity in both the original and validation cohorts. In a later analysis, the rate of TCR association differed among HLA loci, with DRB1 alleles having the most associated TCRs and HLA-C alleles having the fewest. A total of fewer than 200 TCR beta chains were listed by the study as associated with cytomegalovirus. Only TCR beta chains were sequenced in this cohort, and the absence of alpha or paired-chain data limited detectable features. In a later analysis, some 17,000 TCR beta sequences were associated with specific HLA alleles at a false discovery rate of 0.05. Broadly in line with IMGT annotations, most TCR beta V segments showed up in productive rearrangements about 87% or about 30% of the time in an earlier analysis of roughly 590 of the donors. In a later genetic analysis, a missense DCLRE1C variant was associated with V-gene and J-gene trimming of TCR beta chains, and the association was replicated in an independent cohort. The presence/absence analyses assumed that sequencing depth was roughly uniform across donors, and that assumption may not be true. A further reported finding was that TCR beta sequences accurately predicted the HLA-A and HLA-B alleles for most subjects in the first cohort. In vitro tests confirmed that a few of the cytomegalovirus-associated TCR beta chains recognize cytomegalovirus antigens. A cluster of highly shared sequence variants was judged likely to be a technical artifact of the sequencing pipeline. CMV serostatus was the only immune exposure information available for the cohort. A later analysis found that HLA-associated TCR beta chains were more clonally expanded and had lower generation probabilities than equally common non-associated chains. Most CMV-associated TCR beta chains appeared to be HLA-restricted in a later analysis, and the HLA associations seemed to be driven largely by CMV exposure.

The cohort comprised some 730 healthy bone marrow donors. At the time of sampling, all cohort members were nominally healthy, though unrecorded immune exposures were likely present. The donor was CMV seronegative and belonged to the group of around 350 seronegative cohort members. A peripheral blood sample was provided by each donor, and peripheral blood mononuclear cells were used for TCR beta sequencing. The Qiagen DNeasy Blood Extraction Kit was used to extract genomic DNA from the blood cell samples. The CDR3 runs 14 amino acids, cysteine and phenylalanine included. Only the CDR3 DNA is retained, 42 bases long and in frame from the first base. Taken from the germline V gene (reference sequence), the CDR1 and CDR2 loops are MNHEY and SMNVEV. The V and J ends are trimmed by 3 bases and 0 bases, leaving 6 bases between them. Libraries were made using the immunoSEQ multiplex PCR assay. A mixture of 60 forward primers for TCR Vbeta segments and 13 reverse primers for TCR Jbeta segments was used in the multiplex PCR. The CDR3 region of rearranged TCR beta genes was amplified from genomic DNA with a multiplex PCR assay. On the Illumina HiSeq System, the amplified TCR beta libraries were sequenced as 87-base-pair reads. Under the source paper's analysis protocol: Across the 700 or so repertoires, a later analysis counted tens of millions of unique TCR beta chains, 9 million to 14 million of which were shared by at least two donors. Raw reads were error-corrected and collapsed into unique sequences by a nearest-neighbor algorithm in which closely related sequences were merged to remove PCR and sequencing errors. Alignment of CDR3 sequences to IMGT reference sequences was used to assign V, D and J gene segments. Each retained sequence needed at least a six-nucleotide match to both a V gene segment and a J gene segment. A rearrangement counted as productive if the CDR3 had no stop codons and remained in frame with V and J, and every other rearrangement counted as non-productive. Following IMGT convention, CDR3 was defined as the stretch from the second conserved V-encoded cysteine up to the conserved J-encoded phenylalanine. Sequences without an unambiguous match to a single V gene segment were excluded from the earlier analysis of approximately 560 of the donors. In an earlier analysis of several hundred of the donors, V segments were called functional above 56.7% productive rearrangements and were called segregating when the between-donor standard deviation exceeded 5%. To diagnose cytomegalovirus status from the catalog of TCR beta chain sequences, a statistical classification framework was built. In a later analysis, V and J genes were assigned by comparing TCR nucleotide sequences against IMGT/GENE-DB human TR gene sequences. The TCRdist pipeline was used in a later analysis to assign CDR3 sequences and most-parsimonious VDJ recombination scenarios. In a later analysis, each TCR beta chain was defined by its CDR3 amino acid sequence together with its V-gene family, and reads without a unique V-gene family were excluded. As a way to deal with suspected cross-contamination and a sequencing artifact, a later analysis dropped 500 to 700 nucleotide sequences that were highly shared and had low generation probability. A later analysis calculated a clonal expansion index for each public chain from normalized within-repertoire ranks of inferred template counts. In a later analysis, generation probabilities were computed with a VDJ recombination model fitted to out-of-frame rearrangements, and the resulting probabilities were checked against IGoR. Hypergeometric tests were used in a later analysis to score TCR-TCR, TCR-HLA and TCR-CMV co-occurrence, with a repertoire-size bias correction applied to the TCR pairs. False discovery rates were estimated in a later analysis by permuting HLA or CMV assignments 20 times. A later analysis grouped co-occurring TCRs with DBSCAN, adding TCRdist sequence similarity when clustering within HLA-allele-positive subsets. Co-occurrence clustering excluded repertoires with fewer than 30,000 or more than 120,000 public chains, plus five with anomalous nucleotide sharing. Entries here come from immuneACCESS through TCRdb and include only in-frame sequences with V and J called. Some clones fail to appear in such tables; in the studies checked, an unresolved V gene covers under half of the shortfall, and the cause of the remainder is unknown. The V and J calls and clone size were taken over from that table, and D and trimming were inferred from the DNA. The sample's table lists a count of approximately 100,000 clones. Of the sample, roughly 0.64% falls within the top ten clones.

Worth noting for this clone: The antigen it binds to is not known.

The chain joins TRBV27 to TRBJ1-3, with no D gene named confidently. The sequence was obtained from a man over 45 in good health and CMV-seronegative. The sequenced sample consisted of PBMCs. Here the CDR3 is given as CASSLSSSGNTIYF. The nucleotide sequence is TGTGCCAGCAGTTTGTCGTCCTCTGGAAACACCATATATTTT.